What follows are 31 T cell receptor beta chains derived from one specimen sequenced in a study of shared clonotypes between healthy human individuals. Repertoires were generated with immunoSEQ multiplex PCR, while TCRdb's copy carries only in-frame clones and drops some. This table has roughly 2.2 million clones, 80% to 95% appearing once. The source material was naive CD4+ T cells from PBMCs. Sample subset: CD45RA+ positively selected. These receptors all stem from a man aged 18 to 29 in good health. Some clones in this sample may be carry-over from other donors' samples.

This clone was seen a handful of times. The J gene is TRBJ2-2, the V gene TRBV5-1; D is perhaps TRBD2 (6 bases). The ends were cut back, 8 bases at V and 4 bases at J, with 15 bases in the middle. CDR1 is SGHRS, CDR2 YFSETQ, per germline. The CDR3 runs 14 residues. The CDR3 loop reads CASSRLASTGELFF. The DNA for the CDR3 is TGCGCCAGTTCCCGGCTAGCGAGCACCGGGGAGCTGTTTTTT.

The chain employs TRBV18 and TRBJ2-7; TRBD2 might be the D (6 bases). The CDR3 is 15 amino acids. CDR1 KGHSH and CDR2 LQKENI come from the germline V gene. Trimming stripped 0 bases from V and 5 bases from J, with 14 bases between. In nucleotides, the CDR3 is TGTGCCAGCTCACCACCGAATGGGGGGATGAACGAGCAGTACTTC. Translation: CASSPPNGGMNEQYF.

Only one count was recorded for this clone. The J gene is TRBJ1-1, the V gene TRBV6-1; D ambiguous. The CDR3 has 15 residues. V shed 6 bases and J shed 5 bases, with 19 bases lying between them. Germline V lookup: CDR1 MNHNS, CDR2 SASEGT. DNA for the CDR3: TGTGCCAGCAGCAGTCTAGGGTCCGTTCGTACTGAAGCTTTCTTT. Translation gives CASSSLGSVRTEAFF.

This chain joins TRBV7-2 and TRBJ2-6; no firm D call. This CDR3 is 16 amino acids long. CDR1 SGHTA and CDR2 FQGNSA come from the germline V gene. The V gene lost 6 bases and the J gene lost 1 base, with 13 bases spanning the gap. This CDR3 is CASRRTAPSGANVLTF. In DNA form, the CDR3 reads TGTGCCAGCAGAAGGACCGCCCCATCTGGGGCCAACGTCCTGACTTTC. The variable domain in full, with the rest retrieved from reference TRBV7-2 and TRBJ2-6, is GAGVSQSPSNKVTEKGKDVELRCDPISGHTALYWYRQSLGQGLEFLIYFQGNSAPDKSGLPSDRFSAERTGGSVSTLTIQRTQQEDSAVYLCASRRTAPSGANVLTFGAGSRLTVL.

This chain links TRBV5-4 with TRBJ1-4, with 7 bases aligning to TRBD1. The CDR3 length is 14 residues. Germline lookup yields CDR1 SGHNT and CDR2 YYREEE (reference sequence). The ends lost 4 bases at V and 4 bases at J; junction bases unmatched: 4. The chain's CDR3 is CASSQTGINEKLFF. The CDR3 DNA is TGTGCCAGCAGCCAGACAGGGATTAATGAAAAACTGTTTTTT.

Comments on this clone: The CDR3 carries no conserved terminal phenylalanine or tryptophan, so it likely arises from a read error. The DNA is omitted, as the CDR3 cannot be located on it reliably, and the CDR3 follows TCRdb's listing. Other DNA sequences in this sample translate to the same CDR3. The V call is TRBV7-9, the J call TRBJ1-1. Germline V lookup: CDR1 SEHNR, CDR2 FQNEAQ (reference sequence). The CDR3 comprises 12 residues, both ends counted. CDR3 in amino acids: CASSAVGVKTGV.

Only one count was recorded for this clone. The chain couples TRBV7-2 to TRBJ2-1; 8 bases are shared with TRBD2. V shed 1 base and J 1 base; nucleotides not matched to a gene: 6. The V gene's germline CDR1 is SGHTA and CDR2 FQGNSA. There are 17 residues in the CDR3. CDR3 in amino acids: CASSLGPAGVSYNEQFF. In DNA, the CDR3 is TGTGCCAGCAGCTTAGGGCCAGCGGGAGTGTCCTACAATGAGCAGTTCTTC.

The V gene is TRBV7-3, the J gene TRBJ2-6; no reliable D call. This CDR3 region has 13 residues. CDR1 and CDR2 from the germline V gene are SGHTA and FQGTGA. V was trimmed by 4 bases and J by 4 bases, leaving 5 bases between them. The CDR3 is CASSSPGANVLTF. CDR3 bases: TGTGCCAGCAGCTCCCCAGGGGCCAACGTCCTGACTTTC.

This chain links TRBV27 with TRBJ1-2; 9 bases align to TRBD1. The V segment lost 5 bases and the J segment 5 bases; nucleotides outside the gene matches: 9. The CDR3 consists of 15 residues. Looked up from germline, CDR1 is MNHEY and CDR2 is SMNVEV (reference sequence). CDR3 sequence reads: CASSLRQGGKYGYTF. CDR3 in DNA: TGTGCCAGCAGTCTCCGACAGGGGGGCAAATATGGCTACACCTTC.

A note on this clone: Since a much larger clone is just one base distant, this may be a read error. The genes are TRBV7-2 and TRBJ1-1; D is unclear. Trimming removed 3 bases from V and 1 base from J, with 6 bases in between. Germline loops: CDR1 SGHTA, CDR2 FQGNSA. There are 13 residues in the CDR3. This CDR3 reads CASSFYRNTEAFF. DNA for the CDR3: TGTGCCAGCAGCTTCTACAGGAACACTGAAGCTTTCTTT.

V is TRBV25-1 and J is TRBJ2-7, with 8 bases matching TRBD1. Per the germline V gene, CDR1 is MGHDK and CDR2 is SYGVNS. The V gene end was trimmed by 7 bases and the J gene end by 0 bases; junction bases not matched to a gene: 14. The CDR3 spans 17 residues. CDR3 sequence (DNA): TGTGCCAGCACCCCCTCTACCCCAGGGGGCAGCTCCTACGAGCAGTACTTC. This codes for CASTPSTPGGSSYEQYF.

This sequence joins TRBV7-2 and TRBJ1-2; possible D gene TRBD1, 6 bases. The germline V and J ends were trimmed by 5 bases and 4 bases, with 14 bases remaining between them. The length of the CDR3 is 14 residues. CDR1 and CDR2 (germline): SGHTA, FQGNSA. CDR3 coding DNA: TGTGCCAGCAGCGCAAACAGGGTGAGCTATGGCTACACCTTC. Amino acids: CASSANRVSYGYTF.

This clone is a singleton in its sample. Other DNA sequences in the sample encode the same CDR3. This sequence joins TRBV28 and TRBJ2-1; 12 bases align to TRBD2. The germline V gene encodes CDR1 MDHEN and CDR2 SYDVKM. The CDR3 contains 14 residues. The J segment lost 6 bases and the V segment lost 6 bases, leaving 3 bases of the junction unmatched. The CDR3 region has the DNA TGTGCCAGCAGCCCGGGACTAGCGGGCAATGAGCAGTTCTTC. It is translated as CASSPGLAGNEQFF.

The chain is built from TRBV5-4 and TRBJ2-6; possibly TRBD2 for D (6 bases). CDR1 is SGHNT, CDR2 YYREEE, per germline (reference sequence). This CDR3 is 17 amino acids long. Trimming pared 3 bases from V and 0 bases from J, leaving 13 bases between. CDR3 nucleotides: TGTGCCAGCAGCTCGGCGGGGCGCCTCTCTGGGGCCAACGTCCTGACTTTC. Amino acid sequence: CASSSAGRLSGANVLTF.

This chain connects TRBV5-6 to TRBJ2-1; a possible D gene is TRBD2 (5 bases). Germline V gene data show CDR1 as SGHDT and CDR2 as YYEEEE. Trimming pared 4 bases from V and 0 bases from J, leaving 11 bases between. The CDR3 extends over 15 amino acids. This CDR3 is CASSPDLSSYNEQFF. The CDR3 coding sequence is TGTGCCAGCAGCCCGGACTTAAGCTCCTACAATGAGCAGTTCTTC.

The chain has TRBV28 and TRBJ2-7, with D perhaps TRBD1 (6 bases). In germline, CDR1 is MDHEN, CDR2 SYDVKM. V was trimmed by 5 bases and J by 7 bases, leaving 18 bases between them. The length of the CDR3 is 14 residues. The CDR3 region has the DNA TGTGCCAGCAGTCAAAGACAGGACCCCTTGGAGCAGTACTTC. Its protein product is CASSQRQDPLEQYF.

V usage is TRBV7-2 and J usage is TRBJ2-2, with 8 nucleotides matching TRBD2. The V and J ends lost 5 bases and 2 bases, in that order; junction bases with no gene match: 10. CDR1 SGHTA and CDR2 FQGNSA come from the germline V gene. The CDR3 runs 17 residues. CDR3 residues: CASSRLGGRLNTGELFF. The DNA of the CDR3 is TGTGCCAGCAGCCGACTCGGCGGGAGGCTCAACACCGGGGAGCTGTTTTTT. The complete variable domain, with remaining parts taken from reference TRBV7-2 and TRBJ2-2, reads GAGVSQSPSNKVTEKGKDVELRCDPISGHTALYWYRQSLGQGLEFLIYFQGNSAPDKSGLPSDRFSAERTGGSVSTLTIQRTQQEDSAVYLCASSRLGGRLNTGELFFGEGSRLTVL.

This clone has a handful of counts. The genes are TRBV7-2 and TRBJ1-2, with 7 bases fitting TRBD1. This CDR3 has 14 amino acids. Germline CDR1 is SGHTA and CDR2 is FQGNSA. After removal of 7 bases from V and 2 bases from J, the junction contained 7 bases not matched to a gene. CDR3: CASKLDRVNYGYTF. The CDR3 DNA sequence: TGTGCCAGCAAGCTTGACAGGGTCAACTATGGCTACACCTTC.

V and J are TRBV5-1 and TRBJ2-1; 7 nucleotides align to TRBD2. The length of the CDR3 is 13 residues. V trimming: 3 bases; J trimming: 10 bases; junction bases outside the gene matches: 7. Germline V gives CDR1 SGHRS, CDR2 YFSETQ. DNA of the CDR3: TGCGCCAGCAGCTGGGGGAGGGCCGAGGAGCAGTTCTTC. This gives the protein CASSWGRAEEQFF.

The count of this clone is one. CDR3 DNA sequence: TGCGCCAGCAGCTTGGAGGCAGGGGTGATAGTAACTGAAGCTTTCTTT. Amino acids: CASSLEAGVIVTEAFF. The chain carries TRBV5-1 and TRBJ1-1, with D maybe TRBD1 (6 bases). V was clipped by 0 bases and J by 5 bases, with 17 bases between them. This CDR3 is built from 16 residues. CDR1 is SGHRS and CDR2 is YFSETQ in the germline V gene.

Here the CDR3 DNA reads TGTGCCAGCAGCTTAAGGGCAGGTCATGGCAATGAGCAGTTCTTC. It yields the protein CASSLRAGHGNEQFF. The gene calls are TRBV7-3 and TRBJ2-1; D ambiguous. Trimming removed 1 base from V and 6 bases from J, with 13 bases in between. The germline V gene encodes CDR1 SGHTA and CDR2 FQGTGA. There are 15 residues in the CDR3.

V is TRBV5-6 and J is TRBJ2-3, with TRBD2 identical over 7 bases. Germline V lookup: CDR1 SGHDT, CDR2 YYEEEE. Unmatched junction bases numbered 4, after V lost 0 bases and J lost 0 bases. The CDR3 extends over 16 amino acids. The CDR3 protein is CASSLGLAVSTDTQYF. As DNA, the CDR3 is TGTGCCAGCAGCTTGGGGCTAGCGGTTAGCACAGATACGCAGTATTTT.

This clone was counted a single time. The chain has TRBV2 and TRBJ1-1, with D hard to call. Germline loops: CDR1 SNHLY, CDR2 FYNNEI. This CDR3 comprises 14 residues. V was clipped by 4 bases and J by 4 bases, with 13 bases between them. The CDR3 protein is CASSVEVLSTEAFF. CDR3 nucleotides: TGTGCCAGCAGTGTGGAGGTTCTGAGCACTGAAGCTTTCTTT.

The CDR3 DNA sequence: TGTGCCAGCAGCGGGCCCGGGGACCTCTACGAGCAGTACTTC. Translation gives CASSGPGDLYEQYF. The chain has TRBV7-8 and TRBJ2-7; possibly TRBD1 or TRBD2 for D (5 bases each). V shed 5 bases and J shed 3 bases, with 14 bases lying between them. Germline lookup yields CDR1 SGHVS and CDR2 FQNEAQ. This CDR3 spans 14 amino acids.

This rearrangement joins TRBV5-4 to TRBJ1-2, with TRBD1 identical over 7 bases. J lost 1 base, V lost 5 bases, and 8 bases had no gene match. Germline CDR1 reads SGHNT; CDR2 reads YYREEE (reference sequence). The CDR3 spans 15 residues. CDR3 bases: TGTGCCAGCAGACTAGGGGGACAGTATAACTATGGCTACACCTTC. Amino acid sequence: CASRLGGQYNYGYTF.

Concerning this clone itself: Other DNA sequences in this sample translate to the same CDR3. V is TRBV5-1 and J is TRBJ1-1; D call uncertain. Germline CDR1 and CDR2: SGHRS and YFSETQ. This CDR3 contains 14 residues. Between the trimmed V and J ends, which lost 0 bases and 1 base, there was a span of 7 bases. The CDR3 nucleotides read TGCGCCAGCAGCTTGGCACCACAGAACACTGAAGCTTTCTTT. Translation gives CASSLAPQNTEAFF.

V and J are TRBV6-1 and TRBJ2-7; 11 bases agree with TRBD2. Germline V lookup: CDR1 MNHNS, CDR2 SASEGT. This CDR3 spans 13 amino acids. V was pared by 11 bases and J by 3 bases, with 6 bases of the junction left unmatched. CDR3 residues: CASAGLAVYEQYF. The CDR3 DNA is TGTGCCTCCGCGGGACTAGCGGTCTACGAGCAGTACTTC.

V is TRBV15 and J is TRBJ1-4, with TRBD1 matching 7 bases. V shed 5 bases and J 4 bases; nucleotides not matched to a gene: 7. This CDR3 is built from 15 residues. Germline CDR1 is LNHNV and CDR2 is YYDKDF (reference sequence). CDR3 residues: CATSVTGQSNEKLFF. The CDR3 region has the DNA TGTGCCACCAGCGTGACGGGACAGAGTAATGAAAAACTGTTTTTT.

The rearrangement links TRBV18 to TRBJ1-1, with 10 bases fitting TRBD1. With V trimmed by 5 bases and J by 7 bases, 4 bases remained unmatched. This CDR3 comprises 13 residues. Germline V gives CDR1 KGHSH, CDR2 LQKENI. The CDR3 region has the DNA TGTGCCAGCTCAGCCGGGACAGGGGTTGAAGCTTTCTTT. This gives the protein CASSAGTGVEAFF.

The V and J genes are TRBV9 and TRBJ1-4; D is unresolved. This CDR3 is built from 13 residues. Trimming took off 0 bases at V and 10 bases at J, with 10 bases between the two ends. Looked up from germline, CDR1 is SGDLS and CDR2 is YYNGEE. This chain's CDR3 is CASSVGLGGKLFF. CDR3 bases: TGTGCCAGCAGCGTAGGGCTGGGAGGAAAACTGTTTTTT.

J is TRBJ2-1 and V is TRBV30; D not resolved. Per germline, CDR1 GTSNPN and CDR2 SVGIG (reference sequence). V shed 1 base and J shed 0 bases, with 10 bases lying between them. This CDR3 region has 15 residues. CDR3 amino acids: CAWSGLDLSYNEQFF. CDR3 bases: TGTGCCTGGAGTGGGTTAGACCTCTCCTACAATGAGCAGTTCTTC.